This T cell receptor (beta chain) came from a study of cytomegalovirus exposure and HLA in healthy donors. Study-level findings and limits: Cytomegalovirus association was listed for roughly 160 TCR beta chains. The productive fraction for most TCR beta V segments was about 87% or about 30% in an earlier analysis.

With V trimmed by 6 bases and J by 1 base, 4 bases remained unmatched. CDR1 and CDR2 (germline): SNHLY, FYNNEI. This CDR3 is 14 amino acids long. Concerning this clone: Its cognate antigen is unknown.

60 Vbeta and 13 Jbeta primers were used in PCR. Authors' methods: As a later analysis found, there were 80 million to 90 million unique TCR beta chains, of which roughly 11 million were shared. Repertoires were generated with immunoSEQ multiplex PCR, while TCRdb's copy carries only in-frame clones and drops some. D and trimming come from the DNA, and the V and J calls and clone size come from that table. This table holds under 110,000 clones, around three quarters found once. Participants comprised healthy donors of bone marrow. The chain combines TRBV2 with TRBJ2-5; TRBD2 matches at 8 bases. Input material: PBMCs. The source of this sequence is a boy between 10 and 17 years old in good health and CMV-seronegative. CDR3 amino acids: CASRGTRSQETQYF. Here the CDR3 DNA reads TGTGCCAGCAGAGGGACTAGATCCCAAGAGACCCAGTACTTC.